This T cell receptor beta chain was identified in a study of T cell changes during pregnancy in multiple sclerosis. Measured with immunoSEQ multiplex PCR; TCRdb has only the in-frame clones, and not every one. The sample includes 95,000 to 100,000 clones, approximately 91% seen only once; the top ten take 3% to 3.5%. J gave up 4 bases and V 5 bases, and 4 bases lay outside the gene matches. Germline V gene sequence: CDR1 MNHNY, CDR2 SVGAGI (reference sequence). The CDR3 length is 13 residues. The chain links TRBV6-6 to TRBJ1-1; 7 bases are a match to TRBD1. The sequence was collected from a female donor with multiple sclerosis, enrolled in a pregnancy study. Sequenced material: peripheral blood, taken in the second trimester of pregnancy. The CDR3 DNA is TGTGCCAGCAGTATCACAGGGGTCACTGAAGCTTTCTTT. It specifies CASSITGVTEAFF.